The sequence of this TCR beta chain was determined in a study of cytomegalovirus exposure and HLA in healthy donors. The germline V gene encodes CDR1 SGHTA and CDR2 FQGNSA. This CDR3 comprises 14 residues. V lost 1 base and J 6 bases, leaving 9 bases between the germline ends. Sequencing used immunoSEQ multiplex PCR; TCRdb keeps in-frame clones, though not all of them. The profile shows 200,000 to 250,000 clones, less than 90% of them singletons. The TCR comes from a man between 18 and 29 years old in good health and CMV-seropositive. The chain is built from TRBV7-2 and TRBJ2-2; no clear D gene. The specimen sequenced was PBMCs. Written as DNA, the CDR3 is TGTGCCAGCAGCTTAGTGAGTTACCCCGGGGAGCTGTTTTTT. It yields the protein CASSLVSYPGELFF.